This entry lists 5 T cell receptor beta chains sequenced from one sample in a study of T cell responses to AZD1222 COVID-19 vaccine (dated by TCRdb to about 2021). The library was built by means of the immunoSEQ multiplex PCR assay. In TCRdb, the immuneACCESS table is reduced to in-frame sequences with V and J assigned. These tables do not hold every clone; where another copy was compared, an unresolved V gene accounts for under half, and the others remain unexplained. This sample comprises 95,000 to 110,000 clones, 80% to 95% of them detected only once. Of the sample, 5% to 8% falls within the top ten clones. In the paper's terms, the time point label means: about 28 days (+/-7) after the second vaccine dose. This sample comprised peripheral blood, obtained 28 days after the second AZD1222 dose. The receptor source for this set is an adult who received the AZD1222 COVID-19 vaccine.

This sequence joins TRBV30 and TRBJ2-1; D uncertain. CDR3 length equals 11 residues. In germline, CDR1 is GTSNPN, CDR2 SVGIG (reference sequence). V gave up 1 base and J gave up 6 bases, with 4 bases separating them. The CDR3 here is CAWSALNEQFF. CDR3 in DNA: TGTGCCTGGAGTGCCCTCAATGAGCAGTTCTTC. Full variable domain (missing parts from reference TRBV30 and TRBJ2-1): SQTIHQWPATLVQPVGSPLSLECTVEGTSNPNLYWYRQAAGRGLQLLFYSVGIGQISSEVPQNLSASRPQDRQFILSSKKLLLSDSGFYLCAWSALNEQFFGPGTRLTVL.

The genes are TRBV11-2 and TRBJ2-7; D perhaps matches TRBD2 (6 bases). V was shortened by 1 base and J by 6 bases, with 13 bases between the two germline ends. This CDR3 has 14 residues. Germline V gives CDR1 SGHAT, CDR2 FQNNGV. CDR3 amino acids: CASSLGGGPREQYF. As DNA, the CDR3 is TGTGCCAGCAGCTTAGGGGGAGGCCCGCGCGAGCAGTACTTC.

V usage is TRBV4-2 and J usage is TRBJ2-7, with 7 bases aligning to TRBD2. The CDR3 extends over 15 amino acids. Looked up from germline, CDR1 is LGHNA and CDR2 is YNFKEQ. The trim removed 6 bases at V and 7 bases at J, leaving 15 bases unmatched. DNA of the CDR3: TGTGCCAGCAGTCCTCGGGGAGCGGGGCCCAAGGAGCAGTACTTC. Residues: CASSPRGAGPKEQYF.

This clone showed up just a few times. The chain has TRBV6-5 and TRBJ1-3, with 10 nucleotides matching TRBD1. V shed 2 bases, J shed 3 bases, and the junction held 1 base outside the gene matches. The CDR3 consists of 15 residues. Germline CDR1 reads MNHEY; CDR2 reads SVGAGI. The DNA of the CDR3 is TGTGCCAGCAGTTACGGGACAGGGGATGGAAACACCATATATTTT. Encoded protein: CASSYGTGDGNTIYF.

This rearrangement joins TRBV18 to TRBJ2-1, with 8 bases that match TRBD1. CDR3 length equals 14 residues. J lost 6 bases, V lost 2 bases, and 3 bases had no gene match. Germline V gives CDR1 KGHSH, CDR2 LQKENI. CDR3 sequence (DNA): TGTGCCAGCTCACCATGGACAGGGATCAATGAGCAGTTCTTC. It codes for CASSPWTGINEQFF.